The 23 T cell receptor beta chains below all came from one sample that was sequenced in a study of regulatory T cells in long-lasting Graves disease. Time point described: persistent/refractory GD, antithyroid drugs over 5 years with positive TRAb. Extracted RNA from PBMCs served as the source of the TCR library. Assembly of TCR beta libraries relied on iRepertoire HTBI primers together with Arm-PCR of CDR3 regions. TCRdb used MiXCR to reprocess the multiplex PCR reads, holding one entry per CDR3 protein. The sample gives fewer than 400,000 distinct CDR3 sequences, 15% to 20% of which show up once; just under 30% is in the top ten. Specimen: peripheral blood mononuclear cells (PBMCs), collected when the disease was refractory, from a patient treated with antithyroid drugs. These receptor sequences come from a female donor with Graves disease.

The CDR3 DNA is TGTGCCAGCAGTCTAGTCCTCCCGGGGAAGGAGCAGTACTTC. Its protein product is CASSLVLPGKEQYF. V is TRBV6-1 and J is TRBJ2-7, with D possibly TRBD2 on 5 matching bases. Germline V lookup: CDR1 MNHNS, CDR2 SASEGT. Trimming left V 5 bases short and J 7 bases short, with 18 bases between. The CDR3 is 14 amino acids.

This clonotype turned up a few times. V and J are TRBV29-1 and TRBJ1-2; a possible D gene is TRBD1 (6 bases). The V end lost 4 bases, the J end lost 6 bases, and 18 bases lay between the germline ends. CDR1 is SQVTM, CDR2 ANQGSEA, per germline. The CDR3 sequence is 14 residues long. CDR3 coding DNA: TGCAGCGTTGGGGCCGGGGGCGCAAACCATGGCTACACCTTC. Translated: CSVGAGGANHGYTF.

This clonotype was detected ten times or more. The J gene is TRBJ1-5, the V gene TRBV28; 8 nucleotides align to TRBD1. Per the germline V gene, CDR1 is MDHEN and CDR2 is SYDVKM. V lost 2 bases and J lost 9; bases outside the gene matches: 9. The length of the CDR3 is 15 residues. The CDR3 is CASSLDRGPLRPQHF. The CDR3 DNA reads TGTGCCAGCAGTTTAGACAGGGGACCCCTAAGGCCCCAGCATTTT. The full variable domain, with the rest looked up from reference TRBV28 and TRBJ1-5, is DVKVTQSSRYLVKRTGEKVFLECVQDMDHENMFWYRQDPGLGLRLIYFSYDVKMKEKGDIPEGYSVSREKKERFSLILESASTNQTSMYLCASSLDRGPLRPQHFGDGTRLSIL.

This clonotype has at least ten counts. The gene calls are TRBV18 and TRBJ2-2, with D uncertain. Trimming took 0 bases from V and 6 from J, leaving 8 bases between them. Germline CDR1 reads KGHSH; CDR2 reads LQKENI. The CDR3 loop spans 14 amino acids. CDR3 sequence reads: CASSPPTRPGELFF. Here the CDR3 DNA reads TGTGCCAGCTCACCACCTACAAGACCCGGGGAGCTGTTTTTT. Variable domain in full (rest from reference TRBV18 and TRBJ2-2): NAGVMQNPRHLVRRRGQEARLRCSPMKGHSHVYWYRQLPEEGLKFMVYLQKENIIDESGMPKERFSAEFPKEGPSILRIQQVVRGDSAAYFCASSPPTRPGELFFGEGSRLTVL.

This clonotype was seen repeatedly, ten times or more. The rearrangement joins TRBV20-1 to TRBJ2-1, with 13 bases that match TRBD2. This CDR3 spans 13 amino acids. Germline trimming cut 7 bases from V and 8 bases from J; bases unmatched to any gene: 5. Germline values: CDR1 DFQATT, CDR2 SNEGSKA (reference sequence). CDR3 DNA: TGCAGTGTACTAGCGGGAGGGCCTCATGAGCAGTTCTTC. Its protein is CSVLAGGPHEQFF.

The rearrangement joins TRBV6-1 to TRBJ2-5; 10 bases map to TRBD2. Germline V CDR1 and CDR2: MNHNS, SASEGT. The V segment lost 6 bases and the J segment 4 bases; nucleotides outside the gene matches: 14. The length of the CDR3 is 17 residues. CDR3 sequence: CASSFSSGGGPGETQYF. The CDR3 nucleotides read TGTGCCAGCAGCTTTTCTAGCGGGGGAGGGCCGGGAGAGACCCAGTACTTC.

This clonotype was counted ten times or more. The chain joins TRBV15 to TRBJ1-4; no clear D gene. The ends were cut back, 0 bases at V and 7 bases at J, with 12 bases in the middle. This CDR3 is built from 15 residues. Germline loops: CDR1 LNHNV, CDR2 YYDKDF (reference sequence). The CDR3 DNA reads as TGTGCCACCAGCAGAGATCCGAAGGTGTCTGAAAAACTGTTTTTT. It specifies CATSRDPKVSEKLFF.

This clonotype was seen many times. One end of the junction fails to match germline, which may point to a read error. The chain has TRBV5-1 and TRBJ1-2; the D is unclear. The CDR3 runs to 13 residues. Germline loops: CDR1 SGHRS, CDR2 YFSETQ. In DNA, the CDR3 is TGTGCCAGCAGCTTAGATCGAAGTTATGGCTACACCTTC. This translates into CASSLDRSYGYTF.

This clonotype was observed many times. The gene calls are TRBV6-1 and TRBJ1-6; D unclear. Trimming stripped 4 bases from V and 9 bases from J, with 13 bases between. The CDR3 spans 14 residues. Germline values: CDR1 MNHNS, CDR2 SASEGT. The CDR3 sequence: CASSAGVKGSPLHF. CDR3 nucleotide sequence: TGTGCCAGCAGTGCCGGGGTCAAGGGTTCACCCCTCCACTTT.

This chain connects TRBV6-1 to TRBJ1-3; tentative D call: TRBD1 (5 bases). This CDR3 region has 15 residues. Trimming left V 4 bases short and J 0 bases short, with 10 bases between. The germline gives CDR1 MNHNS, CDR2 SASEGT. CDR3 sequence reads: CASSAGTGSGNTIYF. For the CDR3, the DNA is TGTGCCAGCAGTGCCGGGACGGGCTCTGGAAACACCATATATTTT.

This clonotype was seen a few times. The chain recombines TRBV20-1 with TRBJ1-1; D gene uncertain. Germline-derived CDR1 and CDR2 are DFQATT and SNEGSKA (reference sequence). The V end lost 5 bases, the J end lost 4 bases, and 14 bases lay between the germline ends. The CDR3 totals 13 residues. The CDR3 DNA reads TGCAGTGCTGTGACATTTTTTAGCACTGAAGCTTTCTTT. Translation gives CSAVTFFSTEAFF.

This clonotype has a count of ten or more. For the CDR3, the DNA is TGTGCCAGCAGTACGTTCGACACTGAAGCTTTCTTT. Translation: CASSTFDTEAFF. This chain uses TRBV2 with TRBJ1-1; D unclear. CDR1 SNHLY and CDR2 FYNNEI come from the germline V gene. Trimming took off 5 bases at V and 3 bases at J, with 7 bases between the two ends. The CDR3 sequence is 12 residues long.

This clonotype has a handful of counts. The rearrangement joins TRBV10-3 to TRBJ2-6, with D hard to call. Germline V gene lookup returns CDR1 ENHRY and CDR2 SYGVKD. The CDR3 length is 16 residues. Trimming removed 4 bases at V and 0 bases at J, with 10 bases between. CDR3: CAISVGRNSGANVLTF. The CDR3, as DNA: TGTGCCATCAGTGTTGGCAGGAACTCTGGGGCCAACGTCCTGACTTTC.

This clonotype was observed many times. This chain joins TRBV18 and TRBJ2-7; no firm D call. V was pared by 2 bases and J by 1 base, with 3 bases between. This CDR3 comprises 12 residues. From germline, CDR1 is KGHSH and CDR2 LQKENI. CDR3 nucleotide sequence: TGTGCCAGCTCACCAGGGTCCTACGAGCAGTACTTC. As protein: CASSPGSYEQYF.

This clonotype was recorded at least ten times. V is TRBV6-5 and J is TRBJ2-7, with D unclear. V lost 0 bases and J lost 2, with 8 bases in between. Germline loops: CDR1 MNHEY, CDR2 SVGAGI. The CDR3 sequence is 14 residues long. CDR3 coding DNA: TGTGCCAGCAGTTACTCCTGGGGAACCTACGAGCAGTACTTC. The encoded protein is CASSYSWGTYEQYF.

The chain is built from TRBV11-2 and TRBJ2-7, with D possibly being TRBD1 or TRBD2 (5 bases each). V was cut by 3 bases and J by 2 bases, with 14 bases left in between. This CDR3 has 15 residues. Germline lookup yields CDR1 SGHAT and CDR2 FQNNGV. The CDR3 DNA is TGTGCCAGCAGCTTTTCGGAAGGGACCCCCTACGAGCAGTACTTC. Translating it yields CASSFSEGTPYEQYF.

This clonotype has at least ten counts. This sequence joins TRBV3-1 and TRBJ1-2; D is unresolved. The CDR3 loop spans 11 amino acids. The V gene lost 5 bases and the J gene lost 5 bases, with 6 bases spanning the gap. CDR1 LGHDT and CDR2 YNNKEL come from the germline V gene (reference sequence). The CDR3 DNA reads TGTGCCAGCAGCAATATTTATGGCTACACCTTC. Its translation is CASSNIYGYTF.

There are many counts of this clonotype. The rearrangement links TRBV10-3 to TRBJ2-7; TRBD1 might be the D (7 bases). The germline CDR1 and CDR2 sequences are ENHRY and SYGVKD. CDR3 length equals 15 residues. The V end lost 3 bases, the J end lost 5 bases, and 17 bases lay between the germline ends. The CDR3 loop is CAISEGVGRGDEQYF. The CDR3 nucleotides are TGTGCCATCAGTGAAGGGGTCGGCAGGGGGGACGAGCAGTACTTC.

This clonotype was recorded many times. This rearrangement joins TRBV9 to TRBJ2-5, with D possibly TRBD1 on 5 matching bases. The ends were cut back, 4 bases at V and 5 bases at J, with 12 bases in the middle. CDR3 size: 13 residues. Germline V CDR1 and CDR2: SGDLS, YYNGEE. CDR3 in amino acids: CASSPSPGETQYF. CDR3 in DNA: TGTGCCAGCAGCCCCAGCCCAGGGGAGACCCAGTACTTC.

This clonotype was observed many times. The CDR3 bases are TGTGCCAGCAGTTCAAGTCCGCCTAACTATGGCTACACCTTC. Translated, it gives CASSSSPPNYGYTF. The chain carries TRBV28 and TRBJ1-2; D not certain. The CDR3 is made up of 14 amino acids. The germline V gene has CDR1 MDHEN and CDR2 SYDVKM. V dropped 4 bases and J dropped 0 bases, with 9 bases sitting between them.

This clonotype was counted once. The chain has TRBV11-3 and TRBJ2-3; 7 bases match TRBD2. The CDR3 covers 13 residues. J was trimmed by 4 bases and V by 7 bases; bases with no gene match: 5. Germline V gene sequence: CDR1 SGHNT, CDR2 YENEEA. The CDR3 DNA is TGTGCCAGCACCGCGGGGGTGGCAGATACGCAGTATTTT. It translates to CASTAGVADTQYF.

The chain employs TRBV5-5 and TRBJ2-5; possibly TRBD2 for D (6 bases). This CDR3 is 14 amino acids long. Germline-derived CDR1 and CDR2 are SGHKS and YYEKEE (reference sequence). The V and J ends lost 4 bases and 1 base respectively, with 11 bases between them. This CDR3 is CASSRGLLQETQYF. In DNA form, the CDR3 reads TGTGCCAGCAGCCGGGGACTTCTCCAAGAGACCCAGTACTTC.

This clonotype was counted only a few times. The gene calls are TRBV30 and TRBJ2-7; D is possibly TRBD2 (6 bases). Germline CDR1 is GTSNPN and CDR2 is SVGIG (reference sequence). The CDR3 loop spans 13 amino acids. V shed 5 bases and J shed 2 bases, with 13 bases lying between them. The CDR3 nucleotides are TGTGCCTGGGGACGGGGACTTACCTACGAGCAGTACTTC. This codes for CAWGRGLTYEQYF.